Below are 18 T cell receptor beta chains sequenced from a single sample in a study of blood T cell repertoires in COVID-19. The table came from immunoSEQ multiplex PCR; TCRdb's copy has only in-frame clones and leaves some out. The sample contains hundreds of thousands of clones, more than 70% of which appear only once. Sequencing was performed on PBMCs or T cells enriched from blood (not recorded which). Receptors originate from a man in his forties in a cohort exposed to, infected with or recovered from COVID-19 (not recorded which).

The V gene is TRBV3-1 (or the pseudogene TRBV3-2), the J gene TRBJ1-2; possible D gene TRBD1, 5 bases. V dropped 2 bases and J dropped 2 bases, with 12 bases sitting between them. Germline CDR1 and CDR2: LGHDT and YNNKEL (reference sequence). The CDR3 totals 15 residues. CDR3 sequence reads: CASSQTGAENYGYTF. CDR3 nucleotide sequence: TGTGCCAGCAGCCAAACAGGTGCAGAGAACTATGGCTACACCTTC.

The CDR3 loop is CASSVQAITYEQYF. DNA for the CDR3: TGTGCCAGCAGCGTACAAGCGATTACCTACGAGCAGTACTTC. The genes are TRBV9 and TRBJ2-7; D remains unclear. Per the germline V gene, CDR1 is SGDLS and CDR2 is YYNGEE. This CDR3 is built from 14 residues. V was shortened by 1 base and J by 2 bases, with 10 bases between the two germline ends.

The chain joins TRBV7-2 to TRBJ1-6; 11 nucleotides align to TRBD1. Germline CDR1 is SGHTA and CDR2 is FQGNSA. V dropped 0 bases and J dropped 9; count of bases not matched to a gene: 7. The CDR3 loop spans 17 amino acids. The CDR3 reads CASSLAFTGTGGSPLHF. As DNA, the CDR3 is TGTGCCAGCAGCTTAGCCTTTACCGGGACAGGGGGTTCACCCCTCCACTTT. Based on the CDR3 plus reference TRBV7-2 and TRBJ1-6, the full variable domain is GAGVSQSPSNKVTEKGKDVELRCDPISGHTALYWYRQSLGQGLEFLIYFQGNSAPDKSGLPSDRFSAERTGGSVSTLTIQRTQQEDSAVYLCASSLAFTGTGGSPLHFGNGTRLTVT.

This chain joins TRBV27 and TRBJ1-5; TRBD1 matches at 8 bases. This CDR3 contains 12 residues. CDR1 is MNHEY and CDR2 is SMNVEV in the germline V gene (reference sequence). The V and J ends lost 10 bases and 5 bases, in that order; junction bases with no gene match: 4. The CDR3 loop reads CATGGPDQPQHF. The CDR3 DNA sequence: TGTGCCACAGGGGGCCCTGATCAGCCCCAGCATTTT.

V gene TRBV6-5 combines with J gene TRBJ2-1; a weak D match, TRBD1 (5 bases). The CDR3 has 12 residues. Trimming took off 4 bases at V and 6 bases at J, with 7 bases between the two ends. The V gene's germline CDR1 is MNHEY and CDR2 SVGAGI. In DNA, the CDR3 is TGTGCCAGCAGTTTCCAGGGCAATGAGCAGTTCTTC. Translated: CASSFQGNEQFF.

The rearrangement links TRBV18 to TRBJ2-7, with a tentative D call TRBD2 (6 bases). The CDR3 totals 14 residues. Germline V gene lookup returns CDR1 KGHSH and CDR2 LQKENI. Trimming cost V 4 bases and J 5 bases, with 15 bases left between them. In nucleotides, the CDR3 is TGTGCCAGCTCACAGGGACTGGCTTGGAACGAGCAGTACTTC. Translated: CASSQGLAWNEQYF.

J is TRBJ2-7 and V is TRBV2, with 11 nucleotides matching TRBD2. Trimming took 8 bases from V and 1 from J; bases not matched to a gene: 4. The CDR3 is made up of 14 amino acids. Germline V CDR1 and CDR2: SNHLY, FYNNEI. CDR3 nucleotides: TGTGCCAGCTTGACTAGCGGGACTTCCTACGAGCAGTACTTC. It yields the protein CASLTSGTSYEQYF.

This clone was recorded only once. The V and J genes are TRBV24-1 and TRBJ2-3; D might be TRBD2 (7 bases). CDR3 length: 16 residues. Looked up from germline, CDR1 is KGHDR and CDR2 is SFDVKD. V dropped 3 bases and J dropped 5 bases, with 17 bases sitting between them. CDR3 region: CATSDPSSGGGDTQYF. CDR3 nucleotides: TGTGCCACCAGTGATCCCTCTAGCGGAGGGGGAGATACGCAGTATTTT.

In its sample, this clone was seen once. CDR3 region: CASTDRGGNQPQHF. The DNA of the CDR3 is TGTGCCAGTACGGACAGGGGAGGGAATCAGCCCCAGCATTTT. The J gene is TRBJ1-5, the V gene TRBV19; 9 nucleotides agree with TRBD1. CDR3 length: 14 residues. Germline loops: CDR1 LNHDA, CDR2 SQIVND (reference sequence). J lost 4 bases, V lost 7 bases, and 5 bases had no gene match.

The chain couples TRBV7-2 to TRBJ2-7, with a weak D call TRBD1 (5 bases). The V end was cut by 4 bases, the J end by 3 bases, with 16 bases between. The CDR3 runs to 15 residues. Germline V gene sequence: CDR1 SGHTA, CDR2 FQGNSA. The CDR3 is CASSWTYGHLYEQYF. The CDR3 region has the DNA TGTGCCAGCAGCTGGACCTACGGACACCTCTACGAGCAGTACTTC.

This clone was recorded once. The rearrangement links TRBV7-8 to TRBJ1-2; D perhaps matches TRBD1 (5 bases). Per the germline V gene, CDR1 is SGHVS and CDR2 is FQNEAQ. The V end was cut by 1 base, the J end by 0 bases, with 12 bases between. The CDR3 is made up of 16 amino acids. CDR3 protein: CASSLVSGFANYGYTF. CDR3 nucleotide sequence: TGTGCCAGCAGCTTAGTTTCAGGGTTTGCTAACTATGGCTACACCTTC.

This clone came up a few times. Other DNA sequences in the same sample also yield this CDR3. The rearrangement uses TRBV5-5 and TRBJ1-2; no firm D call. The CDR3 spans 13 residues. V shed 2 bases and J shed 1 base, with 6 bases lying between them. Germline CDR1 is SGHKS and CDR2 is YYEKEE (reference sequence). CDR3: CASSLRGNYGYTF. The CDR3 nucleotides are TGTGCCAGCAGCTTACGGGGTAACTATGGCTACACCTTC.

The chain has TRBV19 and TRBJ1-2; 9 bases map to TRBD1. The ends lost 3 bases at V and 3 bases at J; junction bases unmatched: 8. There are 16 residues in the CDR3. Germline CDR1 reads LNHDA; CDR2 reads SQIVND (reference sequence). CDR3 in DNA: TGTGCCAGTAGTATTACCGGGACAGGGAAAGACTATGGCTACACCTTC. The encoded protein is CASSITGTGKDYGYTF.

Concerning this clone itself: Other DNA sequences within the sample encode an identical CDR3. The V and J genes are TRBV18 and TRBJ2-7; 11 bases match TRBD2. This CDR3 is 14 amino acids long. Germline values: CDR1 KGHSH, CDR2 LQKENI. With 6 bases clipped from V and 3 bases from J, the junction kept 4 bases outside the gene matches. The CDR3 region is CASSPGTSGYEQYF. In DNA, the CDR3 is TGTGCCAGCTCGCCCGGGACTAGCGGCTACGAGCAGTACTTC.

The V and J genes are TRBV6-1 and TRBJ1-5; D remains unclear. V shed 1 base and J shed 6 bases, with 7 bases lying between them. The V gene's germline CDR1 is MNHNS and CDR2 SASEGT. The CDR3 contains 13 residues. The CDR3 nucleotides are TGTGCCAGCAGTGAAGTGGAGGGTCAGCCCCAGCATTTT. It codes for CASSEVEGQPQHF.

The genes are TRBV10-2 and TRBJ1-1; 11 bases agree with TRBD1. J lost 4 bases, V lost 8 bases, and 9 bases had no gene match. The CDR3 has 15 amino acids. The germline V gene has CDR1 WSHSY and CDR2 SAAADI. CDR3 DNA sequence: TGCGCCAGCGGACTGGGGACAGGGGGGAGCACTGAAGCTTTCTTT. It yields the protein CASGLGTGGSTEAFF.

This clone was seen a single time. The V and J genes are TRBV18 and TRBJ2-2; 8 positions agree with TRBD2. The germline V gene encodes CDR1 KGHSH and CDR2 LQKENI. Trimming at V came to 8 bases and at J to 5 bases, leaving 7 bases not matched to a gene. There are 14 residues in the CDR3. The CDR3 DNA is TGTGCCAGCGCGGGACTAGGCATTACCGGGGAGCTGTTTTTT. This translates into CASAGLGITGELFF.

The chain couples TRBV11-3 to TRBJ2-3, with TRBD2 matching over 7 bases. Per germline, CDR1 SGHNT and CDR2 YENEEA. This CDR3 contains 14 residues. V gave up 7 bases and J gave up 2 bases; unmatched junction bases: 6. The CDR3 DNA sequence: TGTGCCAGCACTGGACTAGAACCCACAGATACGCAGTATTTT. This translates into CASTGLEPTDTQYF.